This T cell receptor beta chain was found in a study of cytomegalovirus exposure and HLA in healthy donors. With 60 Vbeta and 13 Jbeta primers, the PCR was carried out. Only in-frame clones appear in the TCRdb table, and some are missing; sequencing was by immunoSEQ multiplex PCR. Of about 130,000 clones in the sample, around four fifths were seen once. Germline V gives CDR1 SEHNR, CDR2 FQNEAQ (reference sequence). Trimming took off 3 bases at V and 7 bases at J, with 18 bases between the two ends. CDR3 length: 15 amino acids. Study outcomes and limitations: Being productive about 90% or about 30% of the time was typical of most TCR beta V segments in an earlier analysis.

Notes on this clone: The antigen remains undetermined.

This clonotype was sampled from a man younger than 45 in good health and CMV-seronegative. Sequenced sample: PBMCs. The chain links TRBV7-9 to TRBJ1-1; D not certain. In nucleotides, the CDR3 is TGTGCCAGCAGCTTGCCGAGTGCAAAACGTAGTGAAGCTTTCTTT. Its protein product is CASSLPSAKRSEAFF.